Below, 23 T cell receptor beta chains from the same sample are listed, as sequenced in a study of cytomegalovirus exposure and HLA in healthy donors. The PCR employed 60 Vbeta primers together with 13 Jbeta primers. Clones were read by immunoSEQ multiplex PCR, and TCRdb kept only the in-frame ones, dropping some. The profile shows 30,000 or so clones, 65% to 75% of them singletons. Sequencing was done on a sample of PBMCs. These receptors were collected from a man in his forties or fifties in good health and CMV-seropositive.

The chain links TRBV28 to TRBJ1-4, with 8 bases aligning to TRBD1. The germline gives CDR1 MDHEN, CDR2 SYDVKM. CDR3 length equals 13 residues. V lost 6 bases and J lost 12; bases outside the gene matches: 9. CDR3 coding DNA: TGTGCCAGCAGCCTCACAGGGGGTAGACAACTGTTTTTT. Amino acids: CASSLTGGRQLFF.

The genes are TRBV7-9 and TRBJ2-4, with 7 bases that match TRBD1. This CDR3 is built from 17 residues. V dropped 1 base and J dropped 4; count of bases not matched to a gene: 10. Per the germline V gene, CDR1 is SEHNR and CDR2 is FQNEAQ (reference sequence). The CDR3 sequence is CASSLGQGTVRKNIQYF. The CDR3 nucleotides are TGTGCCAGCAGCTTAGGCCAGGGGACAGTCCGAAAAAACATTCAGTACTTC.

The CDR3 nucleotides are TGTGCCAGCAGGCGACCGGAGCAAGAGACCCAGTACTTC. Amino acids: CASRRPEQETQYF. The gene calls are TRBV7-9 and TRBJ2-5; D remains unclear. The CDR3 spans 13 residues. The V and J ends lost 6 bases and 2 bases respectively, with 10 bases between them. The germline gives CDR1 SEHNR, CDR2 FQNEAQ (reference sequence).

This sequence joins TRBV28 and TRBJ2-7, with 9 bases that match TRBD1. The germline gives CDR1 MDHEN, CDR2 SYDVKM. This CDR3 has 14 amino acids. Trimming at V came to 2 bases and at J to 7 bases, leaving 6 bases not matched to a gene. In nucleotides, the CDR3 is TGTGCCAGCAGTTTAACAGGGGGCGCATGGGAGCAGTACTTC. This codes for CASSLTGGAWEQYF. The whole variable domain, remainder taken from reference TRBV28 and TRBJ2-7, is DVKVTQSSRYLVKRTGEKVFLECVQDMDHENMFWYRQDPGLGLRLIYFSYDVKMKEKGDIPEGYSVSREKKERFSLILESASTNQTSMYLCASSLTGGAWEQYFGPGTRLTVT.

J is TRBJ2-7 and V is TRBV10-1; the match to TRBD1 covers 10 bases. CDR1 WNHNN and CDR2 SYGVQD come from the germline V gene (reference sequence). Trimming cost V 7 bases and J 4 bases; bases outside gene matches: 7. The CDR3 consists of 14 residues. The DNA for the CDR3 is TGCGCCAGCACCGACGACAGGGGGCCTTACGAGCAGTACTTC. Encoded protein: CASTDDRGPYEQYF.

This clone was detected a few times. The chain links TRBV30 to TRBJ2-1; D might be TRBD2 (5 bases). Trimming removed 3 bases at V and 4 bases at J, with 10 bases between. The CDR3 is 13 residues long. CDR1 and CDR2 from the germline V gene are GTSNPN and SVGIG (reference sequence). CDR3 sequence: CAWSRLPYNEQFF. The CDR3 DNA follows: TGTGCCTGGAGCCGACTACCGTACAATGAGCAGTTCTTC.

V and J are TRBV6-6 and TRBJ1-1; D not resolved. Germline V lookup: CDR1 MNHNY, CDR2 SVGAGI (reference sequence). This CDR3 has 12 amino acids. V shed 6 bases and J shed 3 bases, with 8 bases lying between them. As DNA, the CDR3 is TGTGCCAGCAGGACCGGGGACACTGAAGCTTTCTTT. Encoded protein: CASRTGDTEAFF.

The chain links TRBV5-1 to TRBJ2-5, with D possibly matching TRBD1 (6 bases). The CDR3 loop spans 13 amino acids. Germline CDR1 reads SGHRS; CDR2 reads YFSETQ. The V and J ends lost 2 bases and 3 bases respectively, with 8 bases between them. The CDR3 spells CASSLQGEETQYF. As DNA, the CDR3 is TGCGCCAGCAGCTTACAGGGAGAAGAGACCCAGTACTTC.

This rearrangement joins TRBV15 to TRBJ2-5, with a weak D call TRBD2 (6 bases). Trimming removed 4 bases at V and 5 bases at J, with 17 bases between. Looked up from germline, CDR1 is LNHNV and CDR2 is YYDKDF (reference sequence). This CDR3 comprises 15 residues. The CDR3 DNA reads as TGTGCCACCAGCAAGCGCGGAGGGGCCATGGAGACCCAGTACTTC. Its protein is CATSKRGGAMETQYF.

The J gene is TRBJ1-2, the V gene TRBV5-1; D remains ambiguous. Deletions cut 4 bases from V and 4 bases from J, with 14 bases between. The CDR3 spans 14 residues. CDR1 is SGHRS and CDR2 is YFSETQ in the germline V gene. For the CDR3, the DNA is TGCGCCAGCAGCCCGACCCGAGGGCCCTATGGCTACACCTTC. The encoded protein is CASSPTRGPYGYTF.

The J gene is TRBJ2-1, the V gene TRBV6-5, with unresolved D. Deletions cut 4 bases from V and 8 bases from J, with 6 bases between. CDR1 MNHEY and CDR2 SVGAGI come from the germline V gene. The CDR3 is made up of 11 amino acids. CDR3 sequence reads: CASSLFDEQFF. CDR3 in DNA: TGTGCCAGCAGTTTATTCGATGAGCAGTTCTTC.

The genes are TRBV4-1 and TRBJ1-1; TRBD1 agrees at 9 bases. Germline-derived CDR1 and CDR2 are MGHRA and YSYEKL. V lost 7 bases, J lost 5 bases, and 11 bases stayed unmatched. The CDR3 length is 15 residues. In nucleotides, the CDR3 is TGCGCCAGCACCCCAGCAGGACAGGGGAGGACTGAAGCTTTCTTT. Encoded protein: CASTPAGQGRTEAFF.

The chain recombines TRBV29-1 with TRBJ2-7; D is possibly TRBD2 (5 bases). This CDR3 spans 13 amino acids. V lost 3 bases and J 0 bases, leaving 9 bases between the germline ends. Germline values: CDR1 SQVTM, CDR2 ANQGSEA. Here the CDR3 DNA reads TGCAGCGTTGATGCAAGCGGCTCCTACGAGCAGTACTTC. Translated: CSVDASGSYEQYF.

The V call is TRBV29-1, the J call TRBJ2-3, with 9 bases that match TRBD1. Germline CDR1 is SQVTM and CDR2 is ANQGSEA. This CDR3 region has 12 residues. Germline trimming cut 7 bases from V and 3 bases from J; bases unmatched to any gene: 2. CDR3 DNA: TGCAGCGCCGACAGGGGGACAGATACGCAGTATTTT. Translated, it gives CSADRGTDTQYF.

V is TRBV14 and J is TRBJ1-4; D may be TRBD1 (6 bases). Trimming pared 3 bases from V and 4 bases from J, leaving 21 bases between. CDR1 and CDR2 from the germline V gene are SGHDN and FVKESK. The CDR3 spans 18 residues. CDR3 sequence reads: CASSHRLGTLDVNEKLFF. CDR3 sequence (DNA): TGTGCCAGCAGCCACCGTCTCGGGACACTGGACGTTAATGAAAAACTGTTTTTT.

This chain connects TRBV6-5 to TRBJ1-1, with TRBD1 identical over 7 bases. V lost 2 bases and J lost 4; bases outside the gene matches: 4. The germline V gene encodes CDR1 MNHEY and CDR2 SVGAGI. This CDR3 has 14 residues. CDR3 sequence reads: CASSYRGRRTEAFF. The CDR3 nucleotides are TGTGCCAGCAGTTACAGGGGGCGTCGCACTGAAGCTTTCTTT.

This clone was counted only a few times. The chain uses TRBV5-4 and TRBJ1-1; D is ambiguous. The CDR3 is made up of 14 amino acids. The ends were cut back, 4 bases at V and 3 bases at J, with 13 bases in the middle. Germline-derived CDR1 and CDR2 are SGHNT and YYREEE (reference sequence). Here the CDR3 reads CASSEPGVYTEAFF. The CDR3 DNA reads as TGTGCCAGCAGCGAGCCCGGGGTCTACACTGAAGCTTTCTTT.

This clone has just a few counts. This chain joins TRBV5-6 and TRBJ1-2; 9 bases match TRBD1. Germline V gene sequence: CDR1 SGHDT, CDR2 YYEEEE. V dropped 4 bases and J dropped 4; count of bases not matched to a gene: 8. CDR3 length equals 15 residues. The CDR3 protein is CASSDRDRALYGYTF. The CDR3 nucleotides are TGTGCCAGCAGCGACCGGGACAGGGCCCTCTATGGCTACACCTTC.

This clone was seen once. The chain recombines TRBV6-5 with TRBJ2-3; 10 nucleotides agree with TRBD1. The CDR3 runs 13 residues. V dropped 4 bases and J dropped 5; count of bases not matched to a gene: 0. CDR1 and CDR2 from the germline V gene are MNHEY and SVGAGI. The CDR3 spells CASSWTGGDTQYF. The DNA for the CDR3 is TGTGCCAGCAGTTGGACAGGGGGAGATACGCAGTATTTT.

V usage is TRBV5-1 and J usage is TRBJ1-5; 7 bases map to TRBD1. The CDR3 has 16 amino acids. Germline V gene lookup returns CDR1 SGHRS and CDR2 YFSETQ. V trimming: 4 bases; J trimming: 4 bases; junction bases outside the gene matches: 11. CDR3 protein: CASSTETGLGNQPQHF. CDR3 DNA: TGCGCCAGCAGCACAGAGACAGGGTTGGGGAATCAGCCCCAGCATTTT.

DNA of the CDR3: TGTGCCAGCCGTCGACAGGGGAATAATTCACCCCTCCACTTT. Its protein product is CASRRQGNNSPLHF. The chain combines TRBV15 with TRBJ1-6; 8 bases line up with TRBD1. Germline V CDR1 and CDR2: LNHNV, YYDKDF (reference sequence). V lost 10 bases, J lost 5 bases, and 7 bases stayed unmatched. There are 14 residues in the CDR3.

This rearrangement joins TRBV7-9 to TRBJ2-5, with 10 positions matching TRBD2. The CDR3 runs to 16 residues. V was clipped by 0 bases and J by 4 bases; unmatched bases: 5. Germline V gene data show CDR1 as SEHNR and CDR2 as FQNEAQ (reference sequence). The CDR3 is CASSLAAGGPLETQYF. CDR3 sequence (DNA): TGTGCCAGCAGCTTAGCAGCGGGGGGGCCTCTAGAGACCCAGTACTTC.

The chain carries TRBV10-3 and TRBJ2-3; 8 nucleotides agree with TRBD2. CDR3 length: 17 residues. The V gene's germline CDR1 is ENHRY and CDR2 SYGVKD. The V gene end was trimmed by 11 bases and the J gene end by 0 bases; junction bases not matched to a gene: 16. The CDR3 loop reads CAAGNPLAGYSTDTQYF. CDR3 bases: TGTGCCGCCGGAAACCCTTTAGCGGGGTACAGCACAGATACGCAGTATTTT.